This record looks at one TCR beta chain sequence and its context. Every PCR got spiked synthetic TCR analog templates. The repertoire was sequenced with immunoSEQ multiplex PCR; TCRdb's copy has only in-frame clones and lacks some. Of 45,000 to 65,000 clones listed, 65% to 90% were seen once; the top ten hold more than 15%. These data belong to a study of PD-L1 blockade in urothelial cancer. Study as a whole: Blood analyses occurred 3 weeks (second dose) and 6 weeks post treatment start. Typically, measured as a median, blood samples had 150,000 or so T cells.

The CDR3 contains 15 residues. CDR1 is SGHDN, CDR2 FVKESK, per germline. V was trimmed by 4 bases and J by 2 bases, leaving 11 bases between them. Time point described: pretreatment peripheral blood. Each patient's cancer was a locally advanced or metastatic urothelial carcinoma. The TCR comes from a man in his 70s with urothelial cancer. The genes are TRBV14 and TRBJ2-2; perhaps TRBD2 as D (5 bases). This specimen was PBMCs, taken around atezolizumab (anti-PD-L1) treatment. CDR3 protein: CASSPRAINTGELFF. For the CDR3, the DNA is TGTGCCAGCAGCCCGAGGGCCATTAACACCGGGGAGCTGTTTTTT.